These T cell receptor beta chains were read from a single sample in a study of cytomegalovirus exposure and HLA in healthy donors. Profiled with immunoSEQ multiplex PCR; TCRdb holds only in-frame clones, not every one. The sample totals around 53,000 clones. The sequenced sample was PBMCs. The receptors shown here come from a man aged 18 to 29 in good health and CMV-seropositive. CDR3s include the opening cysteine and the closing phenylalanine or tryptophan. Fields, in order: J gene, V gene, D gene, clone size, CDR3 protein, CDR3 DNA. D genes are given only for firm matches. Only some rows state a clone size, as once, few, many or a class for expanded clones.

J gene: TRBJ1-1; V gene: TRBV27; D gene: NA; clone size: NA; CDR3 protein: CASSFGGDTEAFF; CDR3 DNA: TGTGCCAGCAGTTTCGGGGGGGACACTGAAGCTTTCTTT
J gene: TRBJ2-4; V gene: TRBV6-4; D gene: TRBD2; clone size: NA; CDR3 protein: CASSDSSGMNIQYF; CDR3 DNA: TGTGCCAGCAGTGACTCGAGCGGGATGAACATTCAGTACTTC
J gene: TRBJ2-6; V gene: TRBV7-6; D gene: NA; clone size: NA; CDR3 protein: CASSFKSGANVLTF; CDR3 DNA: TGTGCCAGCAGCTTCAAATCTGGGGCCAACGTCCTGACTTTC
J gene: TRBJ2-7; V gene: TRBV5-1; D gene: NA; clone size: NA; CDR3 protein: CASSLSQNYEQHF; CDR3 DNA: TGCGCCAGCAGCTTGTCCCAGAACTACGAGCAGCACTTC
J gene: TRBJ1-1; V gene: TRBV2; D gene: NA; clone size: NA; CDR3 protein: CASTLVGQNTEAFF; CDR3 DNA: TGTGCCAGCACCCTAGTCGGACAGAACACTGAAGCTTTCTTT
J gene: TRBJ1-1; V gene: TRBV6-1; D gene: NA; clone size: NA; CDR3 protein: CASSEEGGAEAFF; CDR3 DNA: TGTGCCAGCAGTGAAGAGGGTGGGGCCGAAGCTTTCTTT
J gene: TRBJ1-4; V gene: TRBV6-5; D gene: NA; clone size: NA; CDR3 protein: CASSPGEKLFF; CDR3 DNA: TGTGCCAGCAGTCCCGGTGAAAAACTGTTTTTT
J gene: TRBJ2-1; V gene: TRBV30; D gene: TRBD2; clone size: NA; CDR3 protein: CAWKGLAGVTSSYNEQFF; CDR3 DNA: TGTGCCTGGAAGGGACTAGCGGGAGTTACGAGCTCCTACAATGAGCAGTTCTTC
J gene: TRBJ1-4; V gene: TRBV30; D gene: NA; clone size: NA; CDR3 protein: CAWTLTATNEKLFF; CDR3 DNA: TGTGCCTGGACATTGACAGCAACTAATGAAAAACTGTTTTTT
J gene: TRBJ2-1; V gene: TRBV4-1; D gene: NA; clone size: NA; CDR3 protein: CASSQESSYNEQFF; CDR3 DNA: TGCGCCAGCAGCCAAGAGAGCTCCTACAATGAGCAGTTCTTC
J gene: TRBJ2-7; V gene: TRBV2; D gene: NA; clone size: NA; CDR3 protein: CASSPFTRDSRGLFKYEQYF; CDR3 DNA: TGTGCCAGCAGTCCCTTTACCCGGGACTCGAGGGGCTTGTTTAAATACGAGCAGTACTTC
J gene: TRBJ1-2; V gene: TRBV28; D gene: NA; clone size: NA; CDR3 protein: CASSLRTIYSNYGYTF; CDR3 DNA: TGTGCCAGCAGTCTTAGGACAATTTACTCTAACTATGGCTACACCTTC
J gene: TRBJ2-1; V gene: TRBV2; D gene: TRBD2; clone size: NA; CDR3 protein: CASSEGGSLSYNEQFF; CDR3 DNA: TGTGCCAGCAGTGAAGGCGGGAGTCTCTCCTACAATGAGCAGTTCTTC
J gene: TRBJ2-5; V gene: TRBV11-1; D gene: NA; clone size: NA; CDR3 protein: CASSFRGEGEQYF; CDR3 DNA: TGTGCCAGCAGCTTCAGAGGAGAGGGTGAGCAGTACTTC
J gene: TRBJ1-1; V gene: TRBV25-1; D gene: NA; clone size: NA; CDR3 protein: CASVYREGTEAFF; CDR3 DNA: TGTGCCAGCGTTTACAGGGAAGGGACTGAAGCTTTCTTT
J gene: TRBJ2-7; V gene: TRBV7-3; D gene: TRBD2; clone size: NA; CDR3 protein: CASSFSTSGEQYF; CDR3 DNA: TGTGCCAGCAGCTTTTCGACTAGCGGCGAGCAGTACTTC
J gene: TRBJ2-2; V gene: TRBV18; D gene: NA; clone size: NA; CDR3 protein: CASSRDRFENTGELFF; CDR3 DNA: TGTGCCAGCTCACGTGACAGGTTTGAGAACACCGGGGAGCTGTTTTTT
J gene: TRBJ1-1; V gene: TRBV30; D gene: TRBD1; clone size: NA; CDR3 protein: CAWSPLPAGGMNTEAFF; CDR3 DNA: TGTGCCTGGAGTCCGCTCCCCGCAGGGGGGATGAACACTGAAGCTTTCTTT
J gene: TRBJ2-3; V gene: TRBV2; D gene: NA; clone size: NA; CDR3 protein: CASRGFWSGELDTQYF; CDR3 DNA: TGTGCCAGCAGGGGCTTCTGGTCGGGAGAACTAGATACGCAGTATTTT
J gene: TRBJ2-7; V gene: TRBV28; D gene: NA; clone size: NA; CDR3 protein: CASSYPRTRGTYEQYF; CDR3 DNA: TGTGCCAGCAGCTATCCTAGGACAAGGGGAACCTACGAGCAGTACTTC
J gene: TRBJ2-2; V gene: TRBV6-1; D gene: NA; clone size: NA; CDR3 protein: CASTGQGGMAGELFF; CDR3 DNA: TGTGCCAGCACTGGTCAAGGAGGAATGGCCGGGGAGCTGTTTTTT
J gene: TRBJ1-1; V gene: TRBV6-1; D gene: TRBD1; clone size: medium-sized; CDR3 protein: CASSEAGTGNTEAFF; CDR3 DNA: TGTGCCAGCAGTGAAGCGGGGACAGGGAACACTGAAGCTTTCTTT
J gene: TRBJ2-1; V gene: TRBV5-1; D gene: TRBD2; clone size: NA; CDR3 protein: CASRLAGNEQFF; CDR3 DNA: TGCGCCAGCAGGTTAGCGGGAAATGAGCAGTTCTTC
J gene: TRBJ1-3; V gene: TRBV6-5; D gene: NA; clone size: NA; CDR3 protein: CASKGAGNTIYF; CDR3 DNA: TGTGCCAGCAAAGGGGCCGGAAACACCATATATTTT
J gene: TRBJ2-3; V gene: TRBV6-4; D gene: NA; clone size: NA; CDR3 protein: CASSGSSASTDTQYF; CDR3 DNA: TGTGCCAGCAGCGGGAGTTCGGCGAGCACAGATACGCAGTATTTT
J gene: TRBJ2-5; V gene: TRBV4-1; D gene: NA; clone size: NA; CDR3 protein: CASRPGIRDNTGEQYF; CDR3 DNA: TGCGCCAGCAGACCAGGGATCCGCGACAATACGGGGGAGCAGTACTTC